This T cell receptor beta chain was identified in a study of blood T cells in healthy people across ages. A second 7 to 11 cycle PCR used barcoded and J-beta primers. Every sample returned 2.5 million or more CDR3-containing paired-end reads. One entry per CDR3 protein results from TCRdb running MiXCR on the 5' RACE reads. Here the sample spans 650,000 to 700,000 distinct CDR3 sequences, roughly half being singletons. Germline V gene sequence: CDR1 MNHEY, CDR2 SVGEGT. The CDR3 is 13 amino acids. Specimen: blood. V usage is TRBV6-2 or TRBV6-3 and J usage is TRBJ2-5; possible D gene TRBD1, 6 bases. The tail of the sequence fits TRBJ2-7 better, so the J call may be wrong. The sequence was obtained from a woman over 75 in good health. DNA for the CDR3: TGTGCCAGCACTGACCCCTGGGGGCACGAGCAGTACTTC. Translated: CASTDPWGHEQYF.